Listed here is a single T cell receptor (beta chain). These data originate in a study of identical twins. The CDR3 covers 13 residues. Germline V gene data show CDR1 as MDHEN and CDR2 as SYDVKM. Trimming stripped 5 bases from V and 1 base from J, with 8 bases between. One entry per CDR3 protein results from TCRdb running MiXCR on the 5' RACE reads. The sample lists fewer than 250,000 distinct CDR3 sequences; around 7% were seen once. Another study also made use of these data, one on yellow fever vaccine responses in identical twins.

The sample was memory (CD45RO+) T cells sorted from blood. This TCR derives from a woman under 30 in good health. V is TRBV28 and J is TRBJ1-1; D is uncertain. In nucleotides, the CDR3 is TGTGCCAGCAGTGCCCCCGCGAACACTGAAGCTTTCTTT. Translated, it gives CASSAPANTEAFF.